The next 13 T cell receptor beta chains were all read from a single sample in a study of blood T cell repertoires in COVID-19. The table came from immunoSEQ multiplex PCR; TCRdb's copy has only in-frame clones and leaves some out. The profile shows hundreds of thousands of clones, 81% of them singletons. Sequenced input: peripheral blood. Source of these receptors: a woman over 75 with COVID-19, enrolled during active disease.

This clone occurred a few times. The chain combines TRBV7-9 with TRBJ2-3, with 7 nucleotides matching TRBD1. Losses at the gene ends were 3 bases for V and 0 bases for J; bases not matched to a gene: 6. This CDR3 spans 16 amino acids. The germline gives CDR1 SEHNR, CDR2 FQNEAQ (reference sequence). The CDR3 bases are TGTGCCAGCAGCTTGGGACAGTTTGCTAGCACAGATACGCAGTATTTT. Its protein product is CASSLGQFASTDTQYF.

This chain connects TRBV18 to TRBJ1-2; tentative D call: TRBD1 (5 bases). The V and J ends lost 3 bases and 0 bases respectively, with 11 bases between them. The CDR3 length is 15 residues. Germline V lookup: CDR1 KGHSH, CDR2 LQKENI. The CDR3: CASSPAQTANYGYTF. The CDR3 DNA sequence: TGTGCCAGCTCACCGGCGCAGACAGCTAACTATGGCTACACCTTC.

Only a few counts were recorded for this clone. J is TRBJ2-1 and V is TRBV6-6, with 10 bases lining up with TRBD1. V was clipped by 5 bases and J by 4 bases; unmatched bases: 5. This CDR3 is 15 amino acids long. Per germline, CDR1 MNHNY and CDR2 SVGAGI (reference sequence). The CDR3 DNA is TGTGCCAGCAGTCATCCGGGACAGGGGTACAATGAGCAGTTCTTC. Translated: CASSHPGQGYNEQFF.

V is TRBV6-1 and J is TRBJ2-2; 12 bases line up with TRBD2. The length of the CDR3 is 16 residues. CDR1 MNHNS and CDR2 SASEGT come from the germline V gene. V lost 2 bases to trimming and J lost 6 bases; unmatched junction nucleotides: 4. For the CDR3, the DNA is TGTGCCAGCAGTGAACCTACTAGCGGGGGGCCCGGGGAGCTGTTTTTT. It translates to CASSEPTSGGPGELFF.

V and J are TRBV11-2 and TRBJ1-1; no definite D call. Germline CDR1 is SGHAT and CDR2 is FQNNGV. The V and J ends lost 5 bases and 2 bases respectively, with 6 bases between them. The CDR3 sequence is 12 residues long. CDR3 sequence (DNA): TGTGCCAGCAGCAGACTTAACACTGAAGCTTTCTTT. Protein product: CASSRLNTEAFF.

This clone was counted once. The chain carries TRBV6-6 and TRBJ2-7; tentatively, D is TRBD2 (6 bases). Deletions cut 8 bases from V and 2 bases from J, with 13 bases between. Germline loops: CDR1 MNHNY, CDR2 SVGAGI (reference sequence). This CDR3 has 13 residues. The CDR3 coding sequence is TGTGCCAGCCGCTCGGGGGTGACCTACGAGCAGTACTTC. Amino acids: CASRSGVTYEQYF.

The chain recombines TRBV5-6 with TRBJ1-3, with 8 positions matching TRBD1. Per the germline V gene, CDR1 is SGHDT and CDR2 is YYEEEE. J lost 1 base, V lost 1 base, and 7 bases had no gene match. The CDR3 totals 17 residues. CDR3 sequence (DNA): TGTGCCAGCAGCTTGTGGGGGACAGGTCGTTCTGGAAACACCATATATTTT. Translating it yields CASSLWGTGRSGNTIYF.

The rearrangement joins TRBV3-1 (or the pseudogene TRBV3-2) to TRBJ2-1; the match to TRBD2 covers 8 bases. The germline V gene has CDR1 LGHDT and CDR2 YNNKEL (reference sequence). After removal of 0 bases from V and 2 bases from J, the junction contained 3 bases not matched to a gene. The CDR3 contains 16 residues. In nucleotides, the CDR3 is TGTGCCAGCAGCCAAGATACACTAGCGGCCTACAATGAGCAGTTCTTC. Translating it yields CASSQDTLAAYNEQFF.

V gene TRBV15 combines with J gene TRBJ2-2; D unresolved. Germline V CDR1 and CDR2: LNHNV, YYDKDF (reference sequence). The CDR3 length is 13 residues. Trimming took off 0 bases at V and 5 bases at J, with 4 bases between the two ends. DNA of the CDR3: TGTGCCACCAGCAGAGATCTGACCGGGGAGCTGTTTTTT. It specifies CATSRDLTGELFF. The full variable domain, rest sourced from reference TRBV15 and TRBJ2-2, is DAMVIQNPRYQVTQFGKPVTLSCSQTLNHNVMYWYQQKSSQAPKLLFHYYDKDFNNEADTPDNFQSRRPNTSFCFLDIRSPGLGDTAMYLCATSRDLTGELFFGEGSRLTVL.

The CDR3 nucleotides read TGTGCCAGAAGCTTAGCCCCCCTGATGACAGGGGAATTGAACTATGGCTACACCTTC. Translation gives CARSLAPLMTGELNYGYTF. The chain couples TRBV7-5 to TRBJ1-2; the D call TRBD1 from the table was never checked on the DNA. TRBV7-5 is a pseudogene locus. The CDR3 consists of 19 residues.

The chain joins TRBV9 to TRBJ1-4, with D perhaps matching TRBD1 (6 bases). The CDR3 totals 14 residues. V lost 0 bases, J lost 7 bases, and 10 bases lay in between. Germline V lookup: CDR1 SGDLS, CDR2 YYNGEE. CDR3 sequence: CASSVGLQGEKLFF. CDR3 in DNA: TGTGCCAGCAGCGTAGGATTACAGGGTGAAAAACTGTTTTTT.

Regarding this clone: This may be a read error: a much more frequent sequence differs by one nucleotide. The genes are TRBV7-8 and TRBJ1-1, with D uncertain. From germline, CDR1 is SGHVS and CDR2 FQNEAQ. CDR3 length: 13 residues. V was clipped by 1 base and J by 1 base, with 4 bases between them. CDR3: CASSLERNTEAFF. CDR3 bases: TGTGCCAGCAGCTTAGAGAGGAACACTGAAGCTTTCTTT.

V and J are TRBV5-1 and TRBJ2-1, with a possible D match to TRBD2 (7 bases). V gave up 3 bases and J gave up 7 bases, with 26 bases separating them. There are 18 residues in the CDR3. Germline V gives CDR1 SGHRS, CDR2 YFSETQ. The CDR3 coding sequence is TGCGCCAGCAGCTCCCGATCGGGGGGCAGGATGGTGAGGAATGAGCAGTTCTTC. Its translation is CASSSRSGGRMVRNEQFF.